The rows below give T cell receptor beta chains drawn from one sample of a study of T cell responses to AZD1222 COVID-19 vaccine. The assay was immunoSEQ multiplex PCR, and TCRdb's table has in-frame clones only and misses some. The sample lists approximately 150,000 clones; over 85% were seen once. Specimen: peripheral blood, collected on day 0 of AZD1222 vaccination. These receptors all stem from an adult in good health. The CDR3 runs from the conserved cysteine through the conserved F or W. Fields, in order: V gene, D gene, J gene, CDR3 protein. A D gene is named only where the DNA matches it firmly.

TRBV7-9	TRBD2	TRBJ2-3	CASSSPTTSGLSTDTQYF
TRBV7-9	.	TRBJ1-3	CATKSSGNTIYF
TRBV11-2	.	TRBJ1-5	CASSWGRNQPQHF
TRBV15	.	TRBJ1-6	CATSPGGGSSLLHF
TRBV6-5	.	TRBJ1-2	CASSYSIGGIGYTF
TRBV5-1	.	TRBJ1-4	CASSLSGTFNEKLFF
TRBV5-1	TRBD2	TRBJ2-3	CASRGGSDTQYF
TRBV7-9	.	TRBJ1-4	CASSLGAGSEKLFF
TRBV6-5	TRBD1	TRBJ1-3	CASRRTGAGNTIYF
TRBV5-1	.	TRBJ2-5	CASRSTEQETQYF
TRBV14	.	TRBJ2-2	CASSLAGDTGELFF
TRBV21-1	.	TRBJ2-2	CARGKPTPPGRYDTGELFF
TRBV3-1/TRBV3-2	.	TRBJ2-7	CASSPDPRDYEQYF
TRBV28	.	TRBJ1-2	CASSQIQGIDGYTF
TRBV20-1	.	TRBJ1-4	CSASGPEKLFF
TRBV19	.	TRBJ2-1	CASSIRNILGISYNEQFF
TRBV6-5	.	TRBJ2-7	CASTEVGGAAYEQYF
TRBV6-2/TRBV6-3	.	TRBJ1-3	CASSYRSPGPGNTIYF
TRBV29-1	TRBD2	TRBJ2-7	CSVEDRGEHEQYF
TRBV5-1	.	TRBJ2-7	CASSSLPRDSGGYEQYF
TRBV6-5	TRBD1	TRBJ2-2	CASTHRQGGSGELFF
TRBV4-1	.	TRBJ1-3	CASSQGLKGNSGNTIYF
TRBV6-5	TRBD2	TRBJ2-1	CASSNGLAGPREQFF
TRBV9	.	TRBJ2-5	CASSVGHPDGGTQYF
TRBV5-1	.	TRBJ1-1	CASSRSGYTEAFF
TRBV6-1	.	TRBJ1-5	CASSESSVMGNQPQHF
TRBV6-5	.	TRBJ2-5	CASRGPETQYF
TRBV6-5	.	TRBJ2-5	CASSYGGEEWETQYF
TRBV28	TRBD1	TRBJ1-5	CASSGGEGDRGYSNQPQHF
TRBV2	.	TRBJ1-5	CASKGIYGTQPQHF
TRBV7-9	TRBD1	TRBJ1-5	CASSSRTGDNQPQHF
TRBV10-1	.	TRBJ1-5	CASSEVWYSNQPQHF
TRBV5-1	.	TRBJ2-2	CASSNRGGTGELFF
TRBV28	.	TRBJ2-7	CASSLRYEQYF
TRBV12-3/TRBV12-4	TRBD1	TRBJ1-2	CASRGQGLSGYTF
TRBV5-1	.	TRBJ1-3	CASTPTWPRASGNTIYF
TRBV21-1	.	TRBJ1-2	CASSKVVNYGYTF
TRBV5-4	TRBD1	TRBJ1-2	CASSINDRARNYGYTF
TRBV27	.	TRBJ1-6	CASSFEGYSPLHF
TRBV5-4	.	TRBJ2-3	CASSLGDPRVDTQYF
TRBV11-2	.	TRBJ2-2	CASSKKGRTGELFF
TRBV18	.	TRBJ1-1	CASSPLTLSVGTEAFF
TRBV2	.	TRBJ2-1	CASSAYNEQFF
TRBV10-3	.	TRBJ2-7	CAISGTSYSYEQYF
TRBV7-9	.	TRBJ1-2	CASSSRGSFGYTF